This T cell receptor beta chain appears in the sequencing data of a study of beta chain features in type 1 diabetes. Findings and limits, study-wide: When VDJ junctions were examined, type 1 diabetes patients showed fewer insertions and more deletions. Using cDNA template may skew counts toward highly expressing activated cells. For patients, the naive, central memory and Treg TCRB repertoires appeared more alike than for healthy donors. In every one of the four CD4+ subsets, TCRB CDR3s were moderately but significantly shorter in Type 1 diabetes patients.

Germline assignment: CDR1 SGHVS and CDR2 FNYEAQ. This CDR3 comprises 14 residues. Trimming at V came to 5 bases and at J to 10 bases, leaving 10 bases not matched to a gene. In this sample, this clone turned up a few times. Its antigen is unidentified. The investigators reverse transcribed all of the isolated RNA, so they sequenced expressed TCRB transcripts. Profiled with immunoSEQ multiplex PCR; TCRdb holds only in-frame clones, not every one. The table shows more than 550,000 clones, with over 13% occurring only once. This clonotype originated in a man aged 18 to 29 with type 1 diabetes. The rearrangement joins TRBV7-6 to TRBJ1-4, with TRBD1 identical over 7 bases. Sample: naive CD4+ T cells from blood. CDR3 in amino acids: CASSTRQGWGKLFF. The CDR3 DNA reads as TGTGCCAGCAGCACCCGACAGGGTTGGGGAAAACTGTTTTTT.